Shown below are 7 T cell receptor beta chains from a single sample sequenced in a study of T cell clonality in common variable immunodeficiency. These receptors are not linked to any known antigen. Assay used: immunoSEQ multiplex PCR; TCRdb lists only in-frame clones, some missing. This record lists roughly 42,000 clones, none seen once only, and the top ten clones contain roughly 5.5%. Broader study findings: Reportedly, TCR beta sequences from common variable immunodeficiency showed fewer deletions and N-nucleotide insertions.

Sequenced input: peripheral blood mononuclear cells. Source of these receptors: a human donor with common variable immunodeficiency.

The sample holds a few counts of this clone. The CDR3 end is not reached by the read, which stops 3 residues before it; the germline J gene fills it in. V and J are TRBV7-2 and TRBJ2-1, with D maybe TRBD2 (6 bases). V lost 1 base and J 9 bases, leaving 13 bases between the germline ends. In germline, CDR1 is SGHTA, CDR2 FQGNSA. The CDR3 runs 14 residues. CDR3 sequence: CASSLGGAIGEQFF. Partial CDR3 DNA: TGTGCCAGCAGCTTAGGCGGGGCGATCGGTGAG.

As regards this clone: The missing CDR3 end, 3 residues past where the read stops, is filled in from the germline J gene. The genes are TRBV5-1 and TRBJ1-4; 7 nucleotides line up with TRBD1. Trimming cost V 2 bases and J 4 bases; bases outside gene matches: 5. The CDR3 is 15 amino acids. CDR1 and CDR2 (germline): SGHRS, YFSETQ. Incomplete CDR3 DNA: TGCGCCAGCAGCTTTTCGGGACAGCGTAATGAAAAA. This gives the protein CASSFSGQRNEK. The entire CDR3 reads CASSFSGQRNEKLFF.

This clone was found many times. The missing CDR3 end, 3 residues past where the read stops, is filled in from the germline J gene. J is TRBJ2-4 and V is TRBV20-1; 10 bases match TRBD2. The CDR3 covers 12 residues. From germline, CDR1 is DFQATT and CDR2 SNEGSKA (reference sequence). The CDR3 sequence: CSAAGLAAIQYF. The CDR3 DNA, read in part, is TGCAGTGCCGCCGGACTAGCGGCGATT.

Comment on this clone: Read data end 3 residues before the CDR3 end; the end is taken from the germline J gene. The chain has TRBV19 and TRBJ2-3, with D maybe TRBD1 (5 bases). This CDR3 has 15 residues. Trimming stripped 3 bases from V and 2 bases from J, with 12 bases between. Germline CDR1 and CDR2: LNHDA and SQIVND (reference sequence). The DNA read from the CDR3 is TGTGCCAGTAGTATCCCGACAGCATCCACAGATACG. Amino acids: CASSIPTASTDT. The complete CDR3 sequence is CASSIPTASTDTQYF.

This clone was picked up a small number of times. The read finishes 3 residues shy of the CDR3 end, and the germline J gene is used to complete it. The chain has TRBV20-1 and TRBJ2-5; no definite D call. The CDR3 is 12 residues long. Germline V gene data show CDR1 as DFQATT and CDR2 as SNEGSKA (reference sequence). Between the trimmed V and J ends, which lost 5 bases and 3 bases, there was a span of 10 bases. The DNA read from the CDR3 is TGCAGTGCTCTCCGACTGGAAGAGACC. Its translation is CSALRLEET. The CDR3 in full is CSALRLEETQYF.

This clone was detected a few times. The CDR3 end falls 3 residues outside the read, so it is completed with the germline J gene. J is TRBJ2-2 and V is TRBV19, with 8 bases identical to TRBD2. Looked up from germline, CDR1 is LNHDA and CDR2 is SQIVND (reference sequence). The CDR3 spans 16 residues. The ends lost 5 bases at V and 0 bases at J; junction bases unmatched: 5. CDR3 DNA (partial): TGTGCCAGTAGTCCCCGGGGGGGAGCGAACACCGGGGAG. Encoded protein: CASSPRGGANTGE. The whole CDR3 reads CASSPRGGANTGELFF.

Note on this clone: The observed sequence ends 3 residues before the CDR3 terminus, with the missing tail filled in from the germline J gene. V is TRBV30 and J is TRBJ1-2; no reliable D call. Per germline, CDR1 GTSNPN and CDR2 SVGIG (reference sequence). The CDR3 is 12 amino acids. The V end was cut by 0 bases, the J end by 2 bases, with 4 bases between. The covered CDR3 bases are TGTGCCTGGAGTGTACACAACTATGGC. Protein sequence: CAWSVHNYG. The CDR3 in its entirety is CAWSVHNYGYTF.